This TCR beta chain originates from a study of shared clonotypes between healthy human individuals. Overall study: CD4 naive and memory got three plates each, CD8 naive two, CD8 memory one.

Trimming stripped 2 bases from V and 6 bases from J, with 14 bases between. CDR3 length equals 15 residues. Germline V CDR1 and CDR2: MNHNS, SASEGT. TCRdb's copy holds only in-frame clones and misses some; the assay was immunoSEQ multiplex PCR. The data show roughly 2,300,000 clones, about 90% seen once. The source of this sequence is a man aged 18 to 30 in good health. Some clones in this sample may be carry-over from other donors' samples. The J gene is TRBJ1-5, the V gene TRBV6-1, with a weak D call TRBD1 (5 bases). Sequencing was done on a sample of naive CD4+ T cells from PBMCs. The sample's subset: CD45RA+ positively selected. DNA for the CDR3: TGTGCCAGCAGTGAAAGCGGGGGAAGGGGTCAGCCCCAGCATTTT. Amino acids: CASSESGGRGQPQHF.